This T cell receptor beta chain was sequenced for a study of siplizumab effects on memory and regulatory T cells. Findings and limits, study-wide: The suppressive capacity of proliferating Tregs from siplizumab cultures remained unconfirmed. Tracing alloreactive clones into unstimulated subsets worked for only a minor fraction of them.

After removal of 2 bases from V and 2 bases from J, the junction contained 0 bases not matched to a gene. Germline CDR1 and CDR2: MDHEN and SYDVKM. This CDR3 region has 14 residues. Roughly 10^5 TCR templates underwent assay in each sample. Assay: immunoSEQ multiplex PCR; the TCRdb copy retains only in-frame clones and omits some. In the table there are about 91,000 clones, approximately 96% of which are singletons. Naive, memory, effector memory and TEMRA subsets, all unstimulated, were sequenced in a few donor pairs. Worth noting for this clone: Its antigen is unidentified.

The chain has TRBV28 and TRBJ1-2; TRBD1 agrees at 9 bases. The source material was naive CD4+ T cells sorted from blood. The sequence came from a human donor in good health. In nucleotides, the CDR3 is TGTGCCAGCAGTTTAGGGACAGGGAACTATGGCTACACCTTC. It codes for CASSLGTGNYGYTF.